This T cell receptor beta chain appears in the sequencing data of a study of shared clonotypes between healthy human individuals. In the case of this clone: The same CDR3 also results from other DNA sequences found in this sample.

CD8 cells regarded as naive lacked CD45RO, were positively chosen for CCR7, and omitted terminally differentiated effector memory CD45RA+ cells. Several immunoSEQ 96-well plates shared each subset's DNA, each plate a replicate. Repertoires were generated with immunoSEQ multiplex PCR, while TCRdb's copy carries only in-frame clones and drops some. The sample has 1.5 million to 2.5 million clones; approximately 95% are singletons. The sample comprised naive CD8+ T cells sorted from blood. This TCR derives from a man between 18 and 29 years old in good health.

The CDR3 nucleotides are TGTGCCAGCAGTTTTAGGCAGGGCTATGGCTACACCTTC. Translation gives CASSFRQGYGYTF. This chain uses TRBV27 with TRBJ1-2, with D perhaps TRBD1 (5 bases). The CDR3 has 13 amino acids. V gave up 3 bases and J gave up 4 bases, with 9 bases separating them. Per the germline V gene, CDR1 is MNHEY and CDR2 is SMNVEV (reference sequence).